Presented here are 16 T cell receptor beta chains from one specimen sequenced in a study of OX40 agonist ivuxolimab in advanced cancers. Sequencing was performed with immunoSEQ multiplex PCR; in TCRdb, only in-frame clones are kept and a portion is missing. The table shows about 68,000 clones, with over 65% occurring only once. The sequences come from CD4+ or CD8+ T cells sorted from blood, collected in a trial of the OX40 agonist ivuxolimab. These receptors originate from an adult with an advanced solid tumor such as melanoma, head and neck, liver or kidney cancer.

The chain combines TRBV18 with TRBJ2-5; D is possibly TRBD2 (5 bases). Trimming took 6 bases from V and 2 from J, leaving 13 bases between them. Germline CDR1 and CDR2: KGHSH and LQKENI. This CDR3 has 14 residues. The DNA of the CDR3 is TGTGCCAGCTCCGTATACGGGGTGCAAGAGACCCAGTACTTC. Translating gives CASSVYGVQETQYF.

The chain has TRBV19 and TRBJ1-5, with D possibly TRBD1 on 5 matching bases. V dropped 7 bases and J dropped 4 bases, with 17 bases sitting between them. The CDR3 runs 15 residues. Germline V gives CDR1 LNHDA, CDR2 SQIVND (reference sequence). The CDR3 region has the DNA TGTGCCAGTACCGAGGGGCTCGTACGGAATCAGCCCCAGCATTTT. Encoded protein: CASTEGLVRNQPQHF.

The chain's CDR3 is CASSSGQHSGANVLTF. The DNA for the CDR3 is TGTGCCAGCAGCTCGGGACAGCACTCTGGGGCCAACGTCCTGACTTTC. The V gene is TRBV7-3, the J gene TRBJ2-6; 7 nucleotides agree with TRBD1. With V trimmed by 4 bases and J by 0 bases, 3 bases remained unmatched. Germline CDR1 is SGHTA and CDR2 is FQGTGA. The CDR3 contains 16 residues.

Note on this clone: The sample holds other DNA sequences that translate to the same CDR3. The chain combines TRBV14 with TRBJ2-7, with no clear D. The CDR3 loop spans 15 amino acids. Trimming took off 3 bases at V and 7 bases at J, with 19 bases between the two ends. The germline V gene has CDR1 SGHDN and CDR2 FVKESK. This CDR3 is CASSQMKGMASEQYF. CDR3 DNA: TGTGCCAGCAGCCAGATGAAGGGCATGGCGTCGGAGCAGTACTTC.

The chain is built from TRBV6-5 and TRBJ2-7; 10 positions agree with TRBD1. The CDR3 loop spans 14 amino acids. Germline V gives CDR1 MNHEY, CDR2 SVGAGI. V lost 5 bases to trimming and J lost 6 bases; unmatched junction nucleotides: 7. Here the CDR3 DNA reads TGTGCCAGCAGTCTCCGGGACAGGGGTCCCGAGCAGTACTTC. It codes for CASSLRDRGPEQYF.

CDR3 amino acids: CASSFSGVSTDTQYF. DNA for the CDR3: TGCGCCAGCAGCTTTAGCGGAGTTAGCACAGATACGCAGTATTTT. This chain joins TRBV5-1 and TRBJ2-3; D is perhaps TRBD2 (6 bases). The CDR3 totals 15 residues. Between the trimmed V and J ends, which lost 2 bases and 0 bases, there was a span of 10 bases. Per the germline V gene, CDR1 is SGHRS and CDR2 is YFSETQ.

The chain employs TRBV11-2 and TRBJ1-1; 8 bases line up with TRBD1. Germline V CDR1 and CDR2: SGHAT, FQNNGV. The CDR3 sequence is 14 residues long. V lost 5 bases and J lost 4; bases outside the gene matches: 6. The CDR3 loop is CASSPRTGSTEAFF. In DNA, the CDR3 is TGTGCCAGCAGCCCCCGGACAGGGTCCACTGAAGCTTTCTTT.

In its sample, this clone was seen once. This chain joins TRBV2 and TRBJ2-3; 9 bases are a match to TRBD1. The germline V gene encodes CDR1 SNHLY and CDR2 FYNNEI. V trimming: 7 bases; J trimming: 6 bases; junction bases outside the gene matches: 11. CDR3 length equals 15 residues. The CDR3 is CASKSPGQGYDTQYF. CDR3 sequence (DNA): TGTGCCAGCAAGAGTCCGGGACAGGGTTACGATACGCAGTATTTT.

The chain links TRBV6-1 to TRBJ2-1; possibly TRBD1 or TRBD2 for D (6 bases each). The CDR3 length is 13 residues. In germline, CDR1 is MNHNS, CDR2 SASEGT. The CDR3 sequence: CANEGGDYNEQFF. The CDR3 DNA follows: TGTGCTAACGAGGGGGGCGATTACAATGAGCAGTTCTTC.

The J gene is TRBJ2-3, the V gene TRBV27; D remains unclear. CDR3 length equals 17 residues. The germline CDR1 and CDR2 sequences are MNHEY and SMNVEV (reference sequence). V was trimmed by 2 bases and J by 0 bases, leaving 15 bases between them. The CDR3: CASSLGGYTSSTDTQYF. In DNA, the CDR3 is TGTGCCAGCAGTTTAGGCGGCTATACATCTAGCACAGATACGCAGTATTTT.

This chain links TRBV11-2 with TRBJ1-4; D is unclear. This CDR3 spans 15 amino acids. The ends were cut back, 1 base at V and 6 bases at J, with 12 bases in the middle. From germline, CDR1 is SGHAT and CDR2 FQNNGV. CDR3 residues: CASSLGLQPYEKLFF. The CDR3 DNA sequence: TGTGCCAGCAGCTTAGGTTTGCAGCCTTATGAAAAACTGTTTTTT.

V is TRBV10-3 and J is TRBJ1-2; a weak D match, TRBD1 (5 bases). The CDR3 loop spans 12 amino acids. V was shortened by 10 bases and J by 3 bases, with 12 bases between the two germline ends. CDR1 is ENHRY and CDR2 is SYGVKD in the germline V gene. CDR3 residues: CATSQGDYGYTF. CDR3 DNA sequence: TGTGCCACGTCGCAGGGTGACTATGGCTACACCTTC.

The V call is TRBV5-3, the J call TRBJ1-6; D gene unclear. TRBV5-3 is treated as an ORF (open reading frame) with a function not yet certain. The CDR3 totals 14 residues. V shed 2 bases and J shed 7 bases, with 10 bases lying between them. The CDR3 here is CARSLKFQNSPLHF. The CDR3 DNA reads TGTGCCAGAAGCTTAAAATTTCAGAATTCACCCCTCCACTTT.

V and J are TRBV5-4 and TRBJ1-5; no clear D gene. The CDR3 sequence is 13 residues long. Germline CDR1 SGHNT, CDR2 YYREEE (reference sequence). V was clipped by 0 bases and J by 4 bases, with 5 bases between them. CDR3 in DNA: TGTGCCAGCAGCTTGGATGCGAATCAGCCCCAGCATTTT. Residues: CASSLDANQPQHF.

The chain carries TRBV5-1 and TRBJ2-1, with 7 bases that match TRBD1. J gave up 7 bases and V 2 bases, and 6 bases lay outside the gene matches. The germline CDR1 and CDR2 sequences are SGHRS and YFSETQ. There are 14 residues in the CDR3. As DNA, the CDR3 is TGCGCCAGCAGCTTTGGACAGGAGAGGAATGAGCAGTTCTTC. It translates to CASSFGQERNEQFF. Full variable domain (rest looked up from reference TRBV5-1 and TRBJ2-1): KAGVTQTPRYLIKTRGQQVTLSCSPISGHRSVSWYQQTPGQGLQFLFEYFSETQRNKGNFPGRFSGRQFSNSRSEMNVSTLELGDSALYLCASSFGQERNEQFFGPGTRLTVL.

This rearrangement joins TRBV7-2 to TRBJ2-5; TRBD2 aligns across 10 bases. Germline V CDR1 and CDR2: SGHTA, FQGNSA. V lost 2 bases, J lost 1 base, and 4 bases stayed unmatched. The CDR3 is 16 amino acids. The CDR3 coding sequence is TGTGCCAGCAGCTTATCAAGCGGGGGGGGCCAAGAGACCCAGTACTTC. Translated, it gives CASSLSSGGGQETQYF.